The 25 T cell receptor beta chains presented below share a single source sample, sequenced in a study of T cell responses to AZD1222 COVID-19 vaccine. Repertoires were generated with immunoSEQ multiplex PCR, while TCRdb's copy carries only in-frame clones and drops some. The sample holds 15,000 to 20,000 clones; roughly 91% are singletons and the top ten take 8.5% to 9%. Sequenced material: peripheral blood, taken 28 days after the second AZD1222 dose. The receptors derive from an adult who received the AZD1222 COVID-19 vaccine.

A single count supports this clone. The chain combines TRBV6-5 with TRBJ1-2, with 7 positions matching TRBD1. Per the germline V gene, CDR1 is MNHEY and CDR2 is SVGAGI. With V trimmed by 5 bases and J by 3 bases, 6 bases remained unmatched. CDR3 size: 14 residues. CDR3 DNA sequence: TGTGCCAGCAGTAGCCCAACAGGGGACTATGGCTACACCTTC. Residues: CASSSPTGDYGYTF.

The rearrangement links TRBV6-5 to TRBJ1-4; D might be TRBD1 (6 bases). This CDR3 has 12 amino acids. V lost 5 bases to trimming and J lost 13 bases, with 14 bases between them. Germline V gives CDR1 MNHEY, CDR2 SVGAGI. CDR3 nucleotides: TGTGCCAGCAGTAGCAGGGGTCTTAGACTGTTTTTT. Translation: CASSSRGLRLFF.

J is TRBJ2-2 and V is TRBV5-1; no definite D call. Germline lookup yields CDR1 SGHRS and CDR2 YFSETQ. V was cut by 0 bases and J by 2 bases, with 11 bases left in between. The CDR3 covers 16 residues. CDR3 DNA: TGCGCCAGCAGCTTGGGTAACCCCGGTAACACCGGGGAGCTGTTTTTT. Residues: CASSLGNPGNTGELFF.

The rearrangement uses TRBV6-4 and TRBJ2-7; D not certain. Deletions cut 4 bases from V and 11 bases from J, with 12 bases between. The length of the CDR3 is 11 residues. Germline lookup yields CDR1 MRHNA and CDR2 SNTAGT. This CDR3 is CASSAHGEEYV. DNA for the CDR3: TGTGCCAGCAGTGCACATGGAGAAGAGTACGTC.

The rearrangement joins TRBV11-2 to TRBJ2-7; 11 bases line up with TRBD2. Germline V CDR1 and CDR2: SGHAT, FQNNGV. The CDR3 loop spans 18 amino acids. After removal of 5 bases from V and 3 bases from J, the junction contained 15 bases not matched to a gene. CDR3 nucleotides: TGTGCCAGCAGCAAAAGTGGTTCCGGGACTAGCGGACGCTACGAGCAGTACTTC. Amino acids: CASSKSGSGTSGRYEQYF. Using reference TRBV11-2 and TRBJ2-7 for the parts outside the CDR3, the full variable domain is EAGVAQSPRYKIIEKRQSVAFWCNPISGHATLYWYQQILGQGPKLLIQFQNNGVVDDSQLPKDRFSAERLKGVDSTLKIQPAKLEDSAVYLCASSKSGSGTSGRYEQYFGPGTRLTVT.

For this clone: This sample also contains other DNA sequences that code for the same CDR3. V usage is TRBV7-9 and J usage is TRBJ1-5; D ambiguous. CDR1 is SEHNR and CDR2 is FQNEAQ in the germline V gene (reference sequence). V lost 2 bases to trimming and J lost 2 bases, with 4 bases between them. CDR3 length equals 13 residues. The CDR3 sequence is CASSLQGNQPQHF. CDR3 DNA: TGTGCCAGCAGCTTACAGGGCAATCAGCCCCAGCATTTT.

The V and J genes are TRBV2 and TRBJ2-1; D not resolved. The germline CDR1 and CDR2 sequences are SNHLY and FYNNEI. The CDR3 sequence is 11 residues long. The V gene lost 6 bases and the J gene lost 9 bases, with 9 bases spanning the gap. The CDR3 spells CASRGYSEQFF. CDR3 coding DNA: TGTGCCAGCAGGGGTTATTCTGAGCAGTTCTTC.

The chain couples TRBV5-1 to TRBJ2-3; TRBD2 matches at 9 bases. The CDR3 has 15 residues. The trim removed 6 bases at V and 6 bases at J, leaving 11 bases unmatched. Germline CDR1 is SGHRS and CDR2 is YFSETQ. CDR3 in DNA: TGCGCCAGCACCCCCTTAGCGGGAGAGGGGGATACGCAGTATTTT. This sequence encodes CASTPLAGEGDTQYF.

The chain links TRBV5-4 to TRBJ2-7; TRBD1 aligns across 9 bases. Germline trimming cut 2 bases from V and 3 bases from J; bases unmatched to any gene: 3. Germline CDR1 SGHNT, CDR2 YYREEE (reference sequence). CDR3 length equals 14 residues. The CDR3 bases are TGTGCCAGCAGCTTCCAGGGACAGGGCTACGAGCAGTACTTC. Translated: CASSFQGQGYEQYF.

The chain combines TRBV7-2 with TRBJ2-3; the D is unclear. V was trimmed by 4 bases and J by 0 bases, leaving 5 bases between them. Germline V CDR1 and CDR2: SGHTA, FQGNSA. The CDR3 loop spans 13 amino acids. The CDR3 DNA reads TGTGCCAGCAGCTCCCCTAGCACAGATACGCAGTATTTT. This gives the protein CASSSPSTDTQYF.

This clone was seen only a few times. The gene calls are TRBV6-4 and TRBJ2-1; 10 positions match TRBD1. After removal of 5 bases from V and 4 bases from J, the junction contained 8 bases not matched to a gene. CDR1 is MRHNA and CDR2 is SNTAGT in the germline V gene. This CDR3 contains 16 residues. The CDR3 reads CASSPKTGGAYNEQFF. CDR3 coding DNA: TGTGCCAGCAGTCCTAAGACAGGGGGCGCTTACAATGAGCAGTTCTTC.

This rearrangement joins TRBV5-1 to TRBJ1-5; 7 bases are a match to TRBD1. The V gene's germline CDR1 is SGHRS and CDR2 YFSETQ. This CDR3 is 15 amino acids long. V gave up 4 bases and J gave up 3 bases; unmatched junction bases: 7. Here the CDR3 DNA reads TGCGCCAGCAGCACAGGGACAGCCTCCAATCAGCCCCAGCATTTT. It specifies CASSTGTASNQPQHF.

This chain uses TRBV9 with TRBJ2-1; D unresolved. This CDR3 spans 15 amino acids. CDR1 is SGDLS and CDR2 is YYNGEE in the germline V gene. V lost 0 bases and J lost 4, with 11 bases in between. The CDR3 region is CASSVGIADYNEQFF. CDR3 nucleotide sequence: TGTGCCAGCAGCGTAGGGATAGCAGATTACAATGAGCAGTTCTTC.

The chain joins TRBV5-1 to TRBJ2-3; 7 positions match TRBD2. CDR1 SGHRS and CDR2 YFSETQ come from the germline V gene. This CDR3 contains 14 residues. J gave up 2 bases and V 6 bases, and 6 bases lay outside the gene matches. CDR3 nucleotides: TGCGCCAGCACGGCGGGAGCCCACACAGATACGCAGTATTTT. Its translation is CASTAGAHTDTQYF.

The chain is built from TRBV15 and TRBJ1-5; D possibly corresponds to TRBD1 (5 bases). V gave up 5 bases and J gave up 9 bases, with 17 bases separating them. Germline V gene lookup returns CDR1 LNHNV and CDR2 YYDKDF (reference sequence). The CDR3 has 14 residues. DNA for the CDR3: TGTGCCACCAGCGCGGGCTTACGACAGAGGCCCCAGCATTTT. It codes for CATSAGLRQRPQHF.

CDR3 amino acids: CASSEGQGYEQYF. In DNA, the CDR3 is TGTGCCAGTAGTGAGGGACAGGGCTACGAGCAGTACTTC. The chain carries TRBV19 and TRBJ2-7; 9 bases fit TRBD1. The CDR3 has 13 residues. With V trimmed by 5 bases and J by 3 bases, 2 bases remained unmatched. Per germline, CDR1 LNHDA and CDR2 SQIVND (reference sequence).

The V and J genes are TRBV3-1 (or the pseudogene TRBV3-2) and TRBJ2-5, with D perhaps being TRBD1 or TRBD2 (5 bases each). Germline V CDR1 and CDR2: LGHDT, YNNKEL (reference sequence). This CDR3 contains 12 residues. Trimming took 4 bases from V and 5 from J, leaving 8 bases between them. The CDR3 nucleotides read TGTGCCAGCAGCCCTTGGGGGGAGACCCAGTACTTC. It is translated as CASSPWGETQYF.

The genes are TRBV6-5 and TRBJ2-4; TRBD2 might be the D (5 bases). Looked up from germline, CDR1 is MNHEY and CDR2 is SVGAGI. This CDR3 is built from 12 residues. V lost 6 bases to trimming and J lost 9 bases, with 12 bases between them. CDR3 loop: CASSPRSGIQYF. The CDR3 DNA reads as TGTGCCAGCAGCCCGCGGAGCGGCATTCAGTACTTC.

J is TRBJ1-5 and V is TRBV3-1 (or the pseudogene TRBV3-2); a possible D gene is TRBD1 (6 bases). This CDR3 spans 16 amino acids. Trimming shortened V by 3 bases and J by 1 base, and 13 bases separated the two germline ends. CDR1 and CDR2 (germline): LGHDT, YNNKEL (reference sequence). This CDR3 reads CASSQAARGSNQPQHF. The CDR3 DNA reads TGTGCCAGCAGCCAGGCTGCCAGGGGCAGCAATCAGCCCCAGCATTTT.

The chain has TRBV15 and TRBJ1-5; D gene ambiguous. Trimming stripped 1 base from V and 7 bases from J, with 14 bases between. Germline V gene sequence: CDR1 LNHNV, CDR2 YYDKDF (reference sequence). CDR3 length: 15 residues. CDR3 region: CATSRASSKGQPQHF. CDR3 coding DNA: TGTGCCACCAGCAGAGCTAGTTCGAAGGGCCAGCCCCAGCATTTT.

V is TRBV6-5 and J is TRBJ1-1; D remains unclear. Germline loops: CDR1 MNHEY, CDR2 SVGAGI. The CDR3 extends over 12 amino acids. Trimming pared 6 bases from V and 5 bases from J, leaving 10 bases between. The CDR3 protein is CASRLEGTEAFF. The CDR3, as DNA: TGTGCCAGCAGATTAGAGGGAACTGAAGCTTTCTTT.

The rearrangement uses TRBV10-1 and TRBJ2-1, with 8 nucleotides matching TRBD2. The germline V gene has CDR1 WNHNN and CDR2 SYGVQD (reference sequence). The length of the CDR3 is 14 residues. V trimming: 6 bases; J trimming: 9 bases; junction bases outside the gene matches: 10. The CDR3 DNA reads TGCGCCAGCAGATCACGGACCAGCGGGAGTGAGCAGTTCTTC. Translation: CASRSRTSGSEQFF.

The chain couples TRBV29-1 to TRBJ2-7; weak D call: TRBD1 (6 bases). Germline CDR1 and CDR2: SQVTM and ANQGSEA. The CDR3 spans 11 residues. The V gene lost 7 bases and the J gene lost 6 bases, with 13 bases spanning the gap. In DNA, the CDR3 is TGCAGCGCAACAGGGTTGCGCGAGCAGTACTTC. It codes for CSATGLREQYF.

The chain has TRBV4-2 and TRBJ2-1, with 11 nucleotides matching TRBD1. Germline lookup yields CDR1 LGHNA and CDR2 YNFKEQ. The CDR3 has 16 amino acids. With 0 bases clipped from V and 6 bases from J, the junction kept 4 bases outside the gene matches. The CDR3 DNA sequence: TGTGCCAGCAGCCAAGATTGGGACAGGGGGATCAATGAGCAGTTCTTC. This sequence encodes CASSQDWDRGINEQFF.

CDR3 protein: CASSTTQGARTGELFF. In nucleotides, the CDR3 is TGTGCCAGTAGTACGACACAGGGGGCAAGGACCGGGGAGCTGTTTTTT. The chain recombines TRBV19 with TRBJ2-2, with 9 bases matching TRBD1. The CDR3 sequence is 16 residues long. V shed 4 bases, J shed 5 bases, and the junction held 8 bases outside the gene matches. Per the germline V gene, CDR1 is LNHDA and CDR2 is SQIVND (reference sequence).